The 26 T cell receptor beta chains below were found in one sample sequenced in a study of neurological immune-mediated disorders. TCRdb re-called the 5' RACE reads with MiXCR, one entry per CDR3 protein. The repertoire consists of around 65,000 distinct CDR3 sequences, with roughly 4.9% occurring once and the leading ten covering about 6%. The specimen was PBMCs. The receptors were gathered from a human donor with multiple sclerosis. The donor label of this sample is uncertain.

There are a few counts of this clonotype. This chain uses TRBV6-6 with TRBJ1-5, with D hard to call. The CDR3 is 15 residues long. In germline, CDR1 is MNHNY, CDR2 SVGAGI (reference sequence). Deletions cut 5 bases from V and 2 bases from J, with 13 bases between. The CDR3 region is CASSPTDKGNQPQHF. In DNA, the CDR3 is TGTGCCAGCAGTCCGACGGATAAGGGCAATCAGCCCCAGCATTTT.

This clonotype has a count of ten or more. This sequence joins TRBV7-2 and TRBJ1-5; D ambiguous. There are 17 residues in the CDR3. Trimming pared 5 bases from V and 2 bases from J, leaving 19 bases between. CDR1 is SGHTA, CDR2 FQGNSA, per germline. CDR3 coding DNA: TGTGCCAGCAGCCCACCGGGGAGCTCGTGGGGCAATCAGCCCCAGCATTTT. It codes for CASSPPGSSWGNQPQHF.

Ten or more counts support this clonotype. The chain uses TRBV13 and TRBJ1-2; tentative D call: TRBD1 (5 bases). Trimming removed 1 base at V and 6 bases at J, with 12 bases between. CDR1 and CDR2 from the germline V gene are PRHDT and FYEKMQ (reference sequence). This CDR3 spans 14 amino acids. CDR3 residues: CASSLAGEGDGYTF. The CDR3 nucleotides are TGTGCCAGCAGCTTAGCGGGGGAAGGAGATGGCTACACCTTC.

This clonotype was seen at least ten times. V usage is TRBV13 and J usage is TRBJ2-7; 7 bases align to TRBD1. This CDR3 comprises 14 residues. V gave up 3 bases and J gave up 0 bases; unmatched junction bases: 2. Germline V gives CDR1 PRHDT, CDR2 FYEKMQ (reference sequence). The CDR3 sequence: CASSLTGYSYEQYF. The CDR3 DNA reads TGTGCCAGCAGCTTGACAGGGTACTCCTACGAGCAGTACTTC.

This clonotype was found many times. V and J are TRBV6-5 and TRBJ1-3; D is uncertain. V shed 5 bases and J shed 0 bases, with 14 bases lying between them. CDR3 size: 16 residues. CDR1 is MNHEY and CDR2 is SVGAGI in the germline V gene. CDR3: CASSPTVSFSGNTIYF. The DNA of the CDR3 is TGTGCCAGCAGTCCAACAGTTTCCTTCTCTGGAAACACCATATATTTT.

This clonotype was seen ten or more times. The chain has TRBV7-2 and TRBJ1-1, with D unresolved. Germline CDR1 and CDR2: SGHTA and FQGNSA. Between the trimmed V and J ends, which lost 0 bases and 0 bases, there was a span of 8 bases. The length of the CDR3 is 15 residues. The CDR3 nucleotides read TGTGCCAGCAGCTTAGCCCCGGGGATGAACACTGAAGCTTTCTTT. It encodes CASSLAPGMNTEAFF.

The table lists this clonotype with many counts. The chain recombines TRBV5-1 with TRBJ1-5, with unresolved D. Germline V gives CDR1 SGHRS, CDR2 YFSETQ. The CDR3 has 15 amino acids. V lost 0 bases and J 3 bases, leaving 10 bases between the germline ends. The CDR3 DNA sequence: TGCGCCAGCAGCTTGGGGGGAACTGCCAATCAGCCCCAGCATTTT. Translating gives CASSLGGTANQPQHF.

This clonotype was seen repeatedly, ten times or more. In DNA, the CDR3 is TGTGCCAGCAGTCGGACAGAGAACACCGGGGAGCTGTTTTTT. Encoded protein: CASSRTENTGELFF. The chain uses TRBV6-5 and TRBJ2-2; possibly TRBD1 for D (6 bases). Germline V CDR1 and CDR2: MNHEY, SVGAGI. This CDR3 is 14 amino acids long. V was clipped by 5 bases and J by 1 base, with 8 bases between them.

This clonotype was seen at least ten times. This sequence joins TRBV6-1 and TRBJ2-5; 8 nucleotides agree with TRBD1. CDR3 size: 15 residues. Germline lookup yields CDR1 MNHNS and CDR2 SASEGT. With 4 bases clipped from V and 5 bases from J, the junction kept 9 bases outside the gene matches. CDR3 nucleotide sequence: TGTGCCAGCAGTGTTACCGGGACAGGATGGGAGACCCAGTACTTC. Residues: CASSVTGTGWETQYF.

Many counts were recorded for this clonotype. This chain uses TRBV25-1 with TRBJ1-1; D gene uncertain. The germline gives CDR1 MGHDK, CDR2 SYGVNS. V lost 4 bases, J lost 6 bases, and 15 bases lay in between. The CDR3 contains 14 residues. In DNA, the CDR3 is TGTGCCAGCAGTGCTATACCCCTGAGGGCTGAAGCTTTCTTT. Amino acids: CASSAIPLRAEAFF.

In this sample, this clonotype is medium-sized. The chain combines TRBV7-2 with TRBJ2-2; 8 bases agree with TRBD1. This CDR3 spans 15 amino acids. Germline lookup yields CDR1 SGHTA and CDR2 FQGNSA. With V trimmed by 5 bases and J by 5 bases, 7 bases remained unmatched. For the CDR3, the DNA is TGTGCCAGCAGCCTGGACAGGGAAACAACCGGGGAGCTGTTTTTT. Translating it yields CASSLDRETTGELFF.

The gene calls are TRBV7-9 and TRBJ1-1, with 9 nucleotides matching TRBD1. Germline-derived CDR1 and CDR2 are SEHNR and FQNEAQ (reference sequence). Germline trimming cut 4 bases from V and 5 bases from J; bases unmatched to any gene: 5. The CDR3 consists of 14 residues. The CDR3 loop is CASSSQGARTEAFF. The CDR3 bases are TGTGCCAGCAGCTCACAGGGGGCGAGGACTGAAGCTTTCTTT. The variable domain in full, completed from reference TRBV7-9 and TRBJ1-1, reads DTGVSQNPRHKITKRGQNVTFRCDPISEHNRLYWYRQTLGQGPEFLTYFQNEAQLEKSRLLSDRFSAERPKGSFSTLEIQRTEQGDSAMYLCASSSQGARTEAFFGQGTRLTVV.

This clonotype appeared many times. V usage is TRBV3-1 and J usage is TRBJ1-3; D is uncertain. The V end lost 6 bases, the J end lost 1 base, and 7 bases lay between the germline ends. This CDR3 has 13 residues. From germline, CDR1 is LGHDT and CDR2 YNNKEL (reference sequence). CDR3 sequence: CASRPNSGNTIYF. The CDR3 nucleotides are TGTGCCAGCAGACCTAATTCTGGAAACACCATATATTTT.

This clonotype was detected ten times or more. J is TRBJ1-6 and V is TRBV20-1, with 10 bases matching TRBD1. Germline V gene data show CDR1 as DFQATT and CDR2 as SNEGSKA (reference sequence). The CDR3 is 16 amino acids. The V gene end was trimmed by 0 bases and the J gene end by 8 bases; junction bases not matched to a gene: 7. The CDR3 DNA reads as TGCAGTGCTAGAGAGGCCAGGGGACAGGGGTATTCACCCCTCCACTTT. This translates into CSAREARGQGYSPLHF.

This clonotype came up many times. This chain joins TRBV7-9 and TRBJ2-1, with no clear D. CDR1 and CDR2 from the germline V gene are SEHNR and FQNEAQ (reference sequence). CDR3 length equals 12 residues. V lost 5 bases, J lost 2 bases, and 4 bases lay in between. DNA for the CDR3: TGTGCCAGCAGCGCTGCCTACAATGAGCAGTTCTTC. Its translation: CASSAAYNEQFF. The entire variable domain, with the rest obtained from reference TRBV7-9 and TRBJ2-1, is as follows: DTGVSQNPRHKITKRGQNVTFRCDPISEHNRLYWYRQTLGQGPEFLTYFQNEAQLEKSRLLSDRFSAERPKGSFSTLEIQRTEQGDSAMYLCASSAAYNEQFFGPGTRLTVL.

In its sample, this clonotype was seen many times. The chain employs TRBV11-2 and TRBJ1-1; no reliable D call. V shed 6 bases and J shed 6 bases, with 14 bases lying between them. The CDR3 is 13 amino acids. In germline, CDR1 is SGHAT, CDR2 FQNNGV. The CDR3 nucleotides are TGTGCCAGCAGGCAATCCCTCGGCTCTGAAGCTTTCTTT. Its translation is CASRQSLGSEAFF.

This clonotype was detected many times. CDR3 sequence: CASSFSGGRSYNEQFF. The CDR3 DNA follows: TGCGCCAGCAGCTTTTCCGGGGGCCGCTCCTACAATGAGCAGTTCTTC. The chain employs TRBV5-1 and TRBJ2-1; D might be TRBD1 or TRBD2, each matching 6 bases. This CDR3 has 16 residues. Trimming pared 2 bases from V and 0 bases from J, leaving 12 bases between. Germline V CDR1 and CDR2: SGHRS, YFSETQ.

The sample holds many counts of this clonotype. The rearrangement uses TRBV7-6 and TRBJ2-2; 7 positions match TRBD2. Germline V lookup: CDR1 SGHVS, CDR2 FNYEAQ. The CDR3 is 16 amino acids. Trimming at V came to 1 base and at J to 0 bases, leaving 2 bases not matched to a gene. The chain's CDR3 is CASSLDGGTNTGELFF. In DNA, the CDR3 is TGTGCCAGCAGCTTAGACGGGGGGACGAACACCGGGGAGCTGTTTTTT.

A note on this clonotype: A much larger clonotype is one base distant, so this may be a read error. J is TRBJ2-1 and V is TRBV5-1, with TRBD1 matching 7 bases. V was pared by 0 bases and J by 9 bases, with 3 bases of the junction left unmatched. Per the germline V gene, CDR1 is SGHRS and CDR2 is YFSETQ. This CDR3 is 13 amino acids long. CDR3 DNA: TGCGCCAGCAGCTTGGCACAGGGGAGTGAGCAGTTCTTC. Its protein is CASSLAQGSEQFF. Full variable domain (rest looked up from reference TRBV5-1 and TRBJ2-1): KAGVTQTPRYLIKTRGQQVTLSCSPISGHRSVSWYQQTPGQGLQFLFEYFSETQRNKGNFPGRFSGRQFSNSRSEMNVSTLELGDSALYLCASSLAQGSEQFFGPGTRLTVL.

This clonotype occurred many times. The chain carries TRBV20-1 and TRBJ2-7, with D possibly being TRBD1 or TRBD2 (5 bases each). The V end lost 1 base, the J end lost 6 bases, and 16 bases lay between the germline ends. Germline lookup yields CDR1 DFQATT and CDR2 SNEGSKA (reference sequence). CDR3 length equals 14 residues. CDR3 sequence (DNA): TGCAGTGCTAGAGGTCAGAGGGGATACGGCGAGCAGTACTTC. It codes for CSARGQRGYGEQYF.

The table lists this clonotype with many counts. The rearrangement joins TRBV7-9 to TRBJ2-3; D remains ambiguous. The CDR3 length is 13 residues. V was clipped by 1 base and J by 6 bases, with 8 bases between them. In germline, CDR1 is SEHNR, CDR2 FQNEAQ (reference sequence). The CDR3 spells CASSLGGSDTQYF. The CDR3 DNA reads as TGTGCCAGCAGCTTAGGAGGCTCGGATACGCAGTATTTT.

In this sample, this clonotype turned up many times. The chain employs TRBV6-1 and TRBJ2-3; no firm D call. CDR3 length: 13 amino acids. V gave up 7 bases and J gave up 5 bases, with 13 bases separating them. Germline CDR1 reads MNHNS; CDR2 reads SASEGT. The CDR3 coding sequence is TGTGCCAGCATTTGGGTCGGTGGAGATACGCAGTATTTT. The encoded protein is CASIWVGGDTQYF.

This clonotype was observed at least ten times. This sequence joins TRBV5-1 and TRBJ1-2, with a tentative D call TRBD1 (5 bases). This CDR3 region has 15 residues. CDR1 is SGHRS, CDR2 YFSETQ, per germline. V lost 0 bases, J lost 3 bases, and 12 bases lay in between. For the CDR3, the DNA is TGCGCCAGCAGCTTGGGCGGGGGATCGGACTATGGCTACACCTTC. Protein sequence: CASSLGGGSDYGYTF.

This clonotype has at least ten counts. The chain is built from TRBV6-6 and TRBJ1-1, with unresolved D. The germline CDR1 and CDR2 sequences are MNHNY and SVGAGI (reference sequence). The V end lost 5 bases, the J end lost 6 bases, and 7 bases lay between the germline ends. The CDR3 covers 11 residues. CDR3 protein: CASSTSPEAFF. CDR3 in DNA: TGTGCCAGCAGTACGTCTCCTGAAGCTTTCTTT.

This clonotype was counted many times. This chain joins TRBV6-5 and TRBJ1-5; D is uncertain. From germline, CDR1 is MNHEY and CDR2 SVGAGI. V gave up 6 bases and J gave up 7 bases, with 13 bases separating them. CDR3 length: 13 amino acids. CDR3 sequence reads: CASSPYHGQPQHF. CDR3 nucleotide sequence: TGTGCCAGCAGCCCCTACCACGGGCAGCCCCAGCATTTT.

Ten or more counts support this clonotype. The chain carries TRBV29-1 and TRBJ2-1, with D maybe TRBD1 (5 bases). CDR1 is SQVTM and CDR2 is ANQGSEA in the germline V gene. Deletions cut 7 bases from V and 0 bases from J, with 13 bases between. The CDR3 has 14 amino acids. The CDR3 bases are TGCAGCGCTACCGATGGGGCCTCCTACAATGAGCAGTTCTTC. It is translated as CSATDGASYNEQFF.